This T cell receptor (beta chain) is drawn from a study of cytomegalovirus exposure and HLA in healthy donors. Details on this clone: What it binds is not known.

Researchers ran the PCR with 60 Vbeta and 13 Jbeta primers. The repertoire was sequenced with immunoSEQ multiplex PCR; TCRdb's copy has only in-frame clones and lacks some. The sample includes around 140,000 clones, approximately 80% of them seen just once. Points from the study as a whole: In vitro assays verified that a few CMV-associated chains recognized CMV antigens specifically. In a later analysis, most CMV-associated TCR beta chains appeared HLA-restricted. In a later analysis, V- and J-gene trimming of beta chains associated with a DCLRE1C missense variant, replicated independently.

Trimming left V 2 bases short and J 3 bases short, with 14 bases between. The CDR3 consists of 15 residues. Germline-derived CDR1 and CDR2 are SGHDN and FVKESK. This TCR was sampled from a woman aged 40 to 50 in good health and CMV-seropositive. The material sequenced was PBMCs. V usage is TRBV14 and J usage is TRBJ2-7, with a tentative D call TRBD2 (6 bases). In DNA, the CDR3 is TGTGCCAGCAGCCAACGGGGGAGATGGCTCTACGAGCAGTACTTC. Its protein is CASSQRGRWLYEQYF.